Below, 7 T cell receptor beta chains from the same sample are listed, as sequenced in a study of response to subunit inactivated influenza vaccine. In TCRdb, the RT-PCR reads were re-called with MiXCR into one record per CDR3 protein. This table holds hundreds of thousands of distinct CDR3 sequences, about 15% found once. The sequencing used PBMCs from blood, collected 14 to 15 days before vaccination. The receptor source for this set is a man in his fifties or sixties who received an inactivated influenza vaccine.

This clonotype was picked up a small number of times. The V call is TRBV20-1, the J call TRBJ2-5; 7 bases agree with TRBD1. From germline, CDR1 is DFQATT and CDR2 SNEGSKA (reference sequence). The CDR3 runs to 12 residues. The V gene end was trimmed by 2 bases and the J gene end by 7 bases; junction bases not matched to a gene: 4. The CDR3 nucleotides read TGCAGTGCTAGACGGGACAGCGGGACCCAGTACTTC. Residues: CSARRDSGTQYF.

About this clonotype itself: One end of the junction does not line up with germline, which may come from a read error. This sequence joins TRBV12-3 or TRBV12-4 and TRBJ2-7; a weak D match, TRBD1 (6 bases). CDR3 size: 14 residues. CDR3 in amino acids: CANSLGGDVYEQYF. CDR3 in DNA: TGTGCCAACAGTTTAGGGGGAGATGTCTACGAGCAGTACTTC.

On this clonotype: This clone may be a read error of a much larger clone one base away. The CDR3: CASSSDGLGSYNGQFF. As DNA, the CDR3 is TGTGCCAGCAGTTCGGATGGCCTCGGCTCCTACAATGGGCAGTTCTTC. The chain employs TRBV27 and TRBJ2-1; D remains ambiguous. The CDR3 length is 16 residues. Germline V lookup: CDR1 MNHEY, CDR2 SMNVEV (reference sequence).

This clonotype came up a few times. The chain recombines TRBV15 with TRBJ1-4; 8 nucleotides align to TRBD1. V shed 0 bases, J shed 4 bases, and the junction held 7 bases outside the gene matches. The CDR3 runs to 17 residues. Germline CDR1 reads LNHNV; CDR2 reads YYDKDF (reference sequence). Written as DNA, the CDR3 is TGTGCCACCAGCAGAGATAACCCGGGACAGGTTAATGAAAAACTGTTTTTT. Amino acids: CATSRDNPGQVNEKLFF.

Ten or more counts support this clonotype. The rearrangement links TRBV10-3 to TRBJ1-5; 7 bases line up with TRBD1. The CDR3 is 14 residues long. V was clipped by 11 bases and J by 3 bases; unmatched bases: 10. Germline CDR1 is ENHRY and CDR2 is SYGVKD. CDR3 sequence (DNA): TGTGCCTCCCCCCGGGGACAGTACAATCAGCCCCAGCATTTT. Translating gives CASPRGQYNQPQHF.

The chain carries TRBV28 and TRBJ1-2; D is undetermined. The V gene lost 2 bases and the J gene lost 11 bases, with 9 bases spanning the gap. The germline V gene has CDR1 MDHEN and CDR2 SYDVKM. This CDR3 contains 11 residues. CDR3 residues: CASSLRREYTF. The CDR3 DNA reads TGTGCCAGCAGTTTACGCAGAGAATACACCTTC.

This clonotype came up a few times. This chain joins TRBV6-1 and TRBJ1-2; 7 nucleotides agree with TRBD1. After removal of 6 bases from V and 5 bases from J, the junction contained 6 bases not matched to a gene. The CDR3 length is 13 residues. Germline V gives CDR1 MNHNS, CDR2 SASEGT. CDR3 sequence: CASRGPGGYGYTF. CDR3 nucleotide sequence: TGTGCCAGCAGGGGGCCAGGGGGGTATGGCTACACCTTC.